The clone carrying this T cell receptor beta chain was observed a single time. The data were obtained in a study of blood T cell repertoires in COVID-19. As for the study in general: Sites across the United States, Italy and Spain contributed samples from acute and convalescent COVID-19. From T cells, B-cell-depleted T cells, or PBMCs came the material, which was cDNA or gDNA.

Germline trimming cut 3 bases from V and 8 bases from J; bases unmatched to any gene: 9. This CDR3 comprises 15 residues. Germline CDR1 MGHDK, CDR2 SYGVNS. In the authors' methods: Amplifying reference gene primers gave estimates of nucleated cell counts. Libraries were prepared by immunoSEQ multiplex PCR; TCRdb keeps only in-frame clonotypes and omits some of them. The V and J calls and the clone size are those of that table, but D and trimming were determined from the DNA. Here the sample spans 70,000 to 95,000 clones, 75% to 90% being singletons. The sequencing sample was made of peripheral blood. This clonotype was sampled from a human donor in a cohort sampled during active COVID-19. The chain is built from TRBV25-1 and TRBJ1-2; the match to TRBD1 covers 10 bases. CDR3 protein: CASSERTGGIGGYTF. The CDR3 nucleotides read TGTGCCAGCAGTGAGCGGACAGGGGGTATAGGAGGCTACACCTTC.